Listed below are T cell receptor beta chains from one sample, sequenced in a study of blood T cell repertoires in COVID-19. Clones were sequenced by immunoSEQ multiplex PCR, and TCRdb holds only the in-frame ones, with some missing. The repertoire holds almost 250,000 clones, with roughly 85% as singletons. The specimen was PBMCs or T cells enriched from blood (not recorded which). These receptors all come from a woman aged 45-65 years with acute COVID-19. Both conserved end residues are part of each CDR3. D genes are given only for firm matches. Expanded clones are given a class, and other clones once, few, many or no size at all.

>.|TRBJ1-5|.|TRBV6-2/TRBV6-3
TGTGCCAGCAGTTACTCTGGGGCAAACAATCAGCCCCAGCATTTT
CASSYSGANNQPQHF
>.|TRBJ1-3|.|TRBV11-2
TGTGCCAGCAGCTTCACGGGACAATTCTCTGGAAACACCATATATTTT
CASSFTGQFSGNTIYF
>.|TRBJ2-3|TRBD2|TRBV7-3
TGTGCCAGCAGCGAGACTAGCATGCGGGTTGATACGCAGTATTTT
CASSETSMRVDTQYF
>.|TRBJ1-2|TRBD1|TRBV2
TGTGCCAGCAGTGGCACACCGGGACAGGGGCACAACTATGGCTACACCTTC
CASSGTPGQGHNYGYTF
>few|TRBJ2-7|.|TRBV2
TGTGCCAGCACCGGTGACTCCTACGAGCAGTACTTC
CASTGDSYEQYF
>.|TRBJ1-2|TRBD1|TRBV12-3/TRBV12-4
TGTGCCAGCAGTTTTACAGGGGATTATGGCTACACCTTC
CASSFTGDYGYTF
>.|TRBJ2-3|.|TRBV4-1
TGCGCCAGCAGCCAAGATCAGGCCCCTTTCACAGATACGCAGTATTTT
CASSQDQAPFTDTQYF
>.|TRBJ2-3|.|TRBV19
TGTGCCAGTAGTCACGCGGGGTCGGATACGCAGTATTTT
CASSHAGSDTQYF
>.|TRBJ1-5|.|TRBV24-1
TGTGCCACCAGTGATTTCGCGAGCAATCAGCCCCAGCATTTT
CATSDFASNQPQHF
>once|TRBJ2-7|TRBD1|TRBV20-1
TGCAGTGCGAGTGGGACAGGCTACGAGCAGTACTTC
CSASGTGYEQYF
>.|TRBJ1-1|.|TRBV30
TGTGCCTGGAGTGCCTCAGGGGAAGCTTTCTTT
CAWSASGEAFF
>.|TRBJ2-1|TRBD2|TRBV10-3
TGTGCCATCAGTGGGAGCGGGGGTGATGAGCAGTTCTTC
CAISGSGGDEQFF
>.|TRBJ1-1|.|TRBV11-3
TGTGCCAGCAGCTTGAGCGGGCAGGCCAACACTGAAGCTTTCTTT
CASSLSGQANTEAFF
>.|TRBJ1-2|.|TRBV7-2
TGTGCCAGCAGCCCCGATGCAGATCCTTATGGCTACACCTTC
CASSPDADPYGYTF
>.|TRBJ1-6|.|TRBV4-3
TGCGCCAGCAGCCAAGCTCAGGGATTCACACCCCTCCACTTT
CASSQAQGFTPLHF
>.|TRBJ1-1|.|TRBV28
TGTGCCAGCAGTGGACAGCCAATCAACACTGAAGCTTTCTTT
CASSGQPINTEAFF
>.|TRBJ1-2|.|TRBV7-9
TGTGCCAGCAGCGAAACCGGGGATCCCCTCTATGGCTACACCTTC
CASSETGDPLYGYTF
>.|TRBJ1-1|.|TRBV11-2
TGTGCCAGCAGCTTTCAGATGAACACTGAAGCTTTCTTT
CASSFQMNTEAFF
>once|TRBJ2-7|.|TRBV15
TGTGCCACCAGCCCTACGGGATTCTCCTACGAGCAGTACTTC
CATSPTGFSYEQYF
>.|TRBJ1-3|.|TRBV30
TGTGCCTGGCGACCGACAGCCTCTGGAAACACCATATATTTT
CAWRPTASGNTIYF
>.|TRBJ1-2|.|TRBV11-2
TGTGCCAGCAGCTTAGCGCAGAAAGTCTATGGCTACACCTTC
CASSLAQKVYGYTF
>many|TRBJ2-7|TRBD2|TRBV10-3
TGTGCCATCAGTGAGTCAAGCGGGGGCATCTCCTACGAGCAGTACTTC
CAISESSGGISYEQYF
>.|TRBJ2-7|TRBD1|TRBV27
TGTGCCAGCAGTCTATGGACAGGGGGCGACGAGCAGTACTTC
CASSLWTGGDEQYF
>.|TRBJ1-4|.|TRBV30
TGTGCCTGGAGTCAACAGAATGAAAAACTGTTTTTT
CAWSQQNEKLFF
>.|TRBJ2-6|TRBD1|TRBV7-2
TGTGCCAGCAGCTTAGCAGGGCGACAGGGGAGTTCCTCTGGGGCCAACGTCCTGACTTTC
CASSLAGRQGSSSGANVLTF
>.|TRBJ1-5|.|TRBV5-6
TGTGCCAGCAGCCACCACCCAGGGGAACCCGATCAGCCCCAGCATTTT
CASSHHPGEPDQPQHF
>few|TRBJ2-3|TRBD1|TRBV7-3
TGTGCCAGCAGCCTCGAAGGGGGCGCTGGGACAGATACGCAGTATTTT
CASSLEGGAGTDTQYF
>.|TRBJ1-2|.|TRBV3-1/TRBV3-2
TGTGCCAGCAGTCGAAGTAGCTTTAACTATGGCTACACCTTC
CASSRSSFNYGYTF
>.|TRBJ1-4|TRBD1|TRBV12-5
TGTGCTAGTGGTTTGACCAGGACAGGTAGAGAAAAACTGTTTTTT
CASGLTRTGREKLFF
>.|TRBJ1-1|.|TRBV18
TGTGCCAGCTCACCAGTACAGTCGTTAGGCACTGAAGCTTTCTTT
CASSPVQSLGTEAFF
>.|TRBJ2-2|.|TRBV6-5
TGTGCCAGCAGTTCCTTTACCGGGGAGCTGTTTTTT
CASSSFTGELFF
>once|TRBJ2-3|TRBD2|TRBV19
TGTGCCAGTAGTACCCTGAGGAGCGGGGTTGGGGGGGATACGCAGTATTTT
CASSTLRSGVGGDTQYF
>.|TRBJ1-2|.|TRBV30
TGTGCCTGGAGTTTCGGGGTCTATGGCTACACCTTC
CAWSFGVYGYTF
>.|TRBJ2-2|.|TRBV4-3
TGCGCCAGCAGCCAGCTCGTCCAGGGAATTTGGAACACCGGGGAGCTGTTTTTT
CASSQLVQGIWNTGELFF
>.|TRBJ2-1|.|TRBV5-1
TGCGCCAGCAGCTGGGGCAGCTCCTACAATGAGCAGTTCTTC
CASSWGSSYNEQFF
>.|TRBJ1-3|.|TRBV7-9
TGTGCCAGCAGCCCCTACAGGGTTGGAAACACCATATATTTT
CASSPYRVGNTIYF
>.|TRBJ1-1|.|TRBV2
TGTGCCAGCAGTGATGTGTCCGGCGGGACTGAAGCTTTCTTT
CASSDVSGGTEAFF
>.|TRBJ2-1|TRBD1|TRBV20-1
TGCAGTGCTAGTAAAGGACAGGCGTACAATGAGCAGTTCTTC
CSASKGQAYNEQFF
>.|TRBJ1-5|TRBD1|TRBV7-2
TGTGCCAGCAGCTTGGGACAGTATAGCAATCAGCCCCAGCATTTT
CASSLGQYSNQPQHF
>.|TRBJ1-5|.|TRBV19
TGTGCCAGTACCGACCAGGGACAAAGCAATCAGCCCCAGCATTTT
CASTDQGQSNQPQHF
>.|TRBJ2-3|TRBD2|TRBV20-1
TGCAGTGCTAGTGAGCGGGGGCCCACAGATACGCAGTATTTT
CSASERGPTDTQYF